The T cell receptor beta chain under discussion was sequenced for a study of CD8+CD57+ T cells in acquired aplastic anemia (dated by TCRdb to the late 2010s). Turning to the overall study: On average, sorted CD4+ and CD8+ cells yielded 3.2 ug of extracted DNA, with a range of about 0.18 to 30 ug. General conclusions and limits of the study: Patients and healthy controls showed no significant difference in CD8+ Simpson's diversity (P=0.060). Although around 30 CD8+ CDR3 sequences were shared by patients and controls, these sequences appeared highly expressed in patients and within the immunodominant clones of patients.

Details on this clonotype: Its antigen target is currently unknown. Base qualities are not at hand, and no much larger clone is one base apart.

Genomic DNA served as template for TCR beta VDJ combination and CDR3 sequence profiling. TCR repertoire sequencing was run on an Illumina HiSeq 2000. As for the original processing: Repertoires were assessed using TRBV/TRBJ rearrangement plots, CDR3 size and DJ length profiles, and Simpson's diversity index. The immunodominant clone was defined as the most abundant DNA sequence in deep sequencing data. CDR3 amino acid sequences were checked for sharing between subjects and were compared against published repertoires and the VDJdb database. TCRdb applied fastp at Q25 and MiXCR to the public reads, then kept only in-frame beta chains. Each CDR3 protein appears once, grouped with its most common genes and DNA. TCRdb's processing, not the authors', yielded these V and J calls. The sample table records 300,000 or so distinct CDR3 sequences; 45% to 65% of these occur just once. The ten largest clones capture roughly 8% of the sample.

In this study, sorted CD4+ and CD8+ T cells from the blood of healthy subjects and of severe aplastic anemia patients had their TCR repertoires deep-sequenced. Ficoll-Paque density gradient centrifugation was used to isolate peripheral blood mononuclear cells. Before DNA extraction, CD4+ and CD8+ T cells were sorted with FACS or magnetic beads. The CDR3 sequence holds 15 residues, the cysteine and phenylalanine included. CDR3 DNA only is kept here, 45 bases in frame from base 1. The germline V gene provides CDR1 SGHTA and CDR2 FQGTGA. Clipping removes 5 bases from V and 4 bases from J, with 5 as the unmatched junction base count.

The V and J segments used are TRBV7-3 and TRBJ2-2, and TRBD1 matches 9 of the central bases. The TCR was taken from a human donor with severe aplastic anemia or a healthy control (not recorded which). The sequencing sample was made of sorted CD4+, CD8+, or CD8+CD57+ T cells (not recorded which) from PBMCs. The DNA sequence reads TGTGCCAGCAGCCTACAGGGGGCGCGCACCGGGGAGCTGTTTTTT. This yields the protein CASSLQGARTGELFF.